There are a few counts of the clone carrying this T cell receptor (beta chain). Its antigen remains unidentified. This specimen comes from a study of blood T cells in healthy people across ages. Germline V gives CDR1 MNHEY, CDR2 SMNVEV (reference sequence). Trimming took 5 bases from V and 0 from J, leaving 19 bases between them. CDR3 size: 17 residues. Whole-study findings and limits: Per million T cells, the diversity of TCR beta decreased roughly linearly as age advanced.

The second PCR ran about 6 to 11 cycles with a sample-barcoded 5' primer and J-beta primers. Every sample returned 3 million or more CDR3-containing paired-end reads. TCRdb reanalysed the 5' RACE reads using MiXCR and keeps one entry per CDR3 protein. The sample lists about 1 million distinct CDR3 sequences, around 25% occurring once. A further study also used this sample, focusing on T cells of mothers and their children.

V and J are TRBV27 and TRBJ1-2, with D perhaps matching TRBD1 (6 bases). Sequencing used blood. The sequence came from a girl between 2 and 10 years old in good health. The CDR3 loop is CASSNRTVQGPNYGYTF. CDR3 coding DNA: TGTGCCAGCAGTAATCGCACAGTACAGGGCCCTAACTATGGCTACACCTTC.